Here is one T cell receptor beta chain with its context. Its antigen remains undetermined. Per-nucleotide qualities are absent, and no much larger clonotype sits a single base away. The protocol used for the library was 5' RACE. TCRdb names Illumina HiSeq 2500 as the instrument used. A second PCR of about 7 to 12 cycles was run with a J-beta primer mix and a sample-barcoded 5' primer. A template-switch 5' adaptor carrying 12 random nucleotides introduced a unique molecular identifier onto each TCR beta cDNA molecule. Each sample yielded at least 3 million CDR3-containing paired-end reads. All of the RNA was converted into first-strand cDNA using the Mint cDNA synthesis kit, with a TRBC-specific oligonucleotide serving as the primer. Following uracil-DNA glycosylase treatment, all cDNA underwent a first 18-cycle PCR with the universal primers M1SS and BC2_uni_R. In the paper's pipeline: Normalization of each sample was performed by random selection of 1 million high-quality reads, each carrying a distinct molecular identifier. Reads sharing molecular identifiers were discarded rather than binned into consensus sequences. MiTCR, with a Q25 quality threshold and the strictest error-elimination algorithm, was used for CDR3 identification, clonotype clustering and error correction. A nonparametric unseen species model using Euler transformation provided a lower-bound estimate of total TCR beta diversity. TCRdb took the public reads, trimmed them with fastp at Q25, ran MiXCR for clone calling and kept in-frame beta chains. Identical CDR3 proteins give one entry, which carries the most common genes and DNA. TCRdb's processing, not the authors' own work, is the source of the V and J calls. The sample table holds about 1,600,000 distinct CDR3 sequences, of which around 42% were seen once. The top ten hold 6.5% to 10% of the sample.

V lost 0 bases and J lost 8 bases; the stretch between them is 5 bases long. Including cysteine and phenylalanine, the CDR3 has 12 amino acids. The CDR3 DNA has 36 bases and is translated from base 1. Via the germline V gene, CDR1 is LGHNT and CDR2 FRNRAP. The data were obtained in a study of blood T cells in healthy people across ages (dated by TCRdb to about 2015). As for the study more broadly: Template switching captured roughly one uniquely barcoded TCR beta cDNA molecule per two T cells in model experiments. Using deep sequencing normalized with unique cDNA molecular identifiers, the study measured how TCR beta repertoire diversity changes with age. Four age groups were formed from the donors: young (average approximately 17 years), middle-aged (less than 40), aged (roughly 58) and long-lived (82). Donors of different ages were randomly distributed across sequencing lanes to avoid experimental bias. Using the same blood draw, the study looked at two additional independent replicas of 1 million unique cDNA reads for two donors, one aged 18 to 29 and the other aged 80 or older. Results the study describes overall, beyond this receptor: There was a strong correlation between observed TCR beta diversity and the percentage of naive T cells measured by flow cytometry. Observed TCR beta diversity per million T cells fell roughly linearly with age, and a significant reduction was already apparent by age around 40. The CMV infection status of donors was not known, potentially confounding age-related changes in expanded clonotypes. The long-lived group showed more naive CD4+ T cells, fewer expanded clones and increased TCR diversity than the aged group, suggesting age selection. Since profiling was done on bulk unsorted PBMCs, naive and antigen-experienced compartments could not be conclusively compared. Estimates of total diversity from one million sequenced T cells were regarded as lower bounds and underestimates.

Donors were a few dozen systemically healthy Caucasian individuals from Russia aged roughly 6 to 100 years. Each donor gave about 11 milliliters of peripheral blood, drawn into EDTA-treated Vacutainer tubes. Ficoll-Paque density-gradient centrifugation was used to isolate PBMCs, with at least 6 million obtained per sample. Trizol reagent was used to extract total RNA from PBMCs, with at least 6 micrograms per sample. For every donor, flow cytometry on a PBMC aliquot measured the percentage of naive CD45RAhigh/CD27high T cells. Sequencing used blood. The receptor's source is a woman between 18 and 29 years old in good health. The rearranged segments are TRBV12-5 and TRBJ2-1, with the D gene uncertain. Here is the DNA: TGTGCTAGTGGTTTGGTAGGCTATGAGCAGTTCTTC. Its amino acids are CASGLVGYEQFF.